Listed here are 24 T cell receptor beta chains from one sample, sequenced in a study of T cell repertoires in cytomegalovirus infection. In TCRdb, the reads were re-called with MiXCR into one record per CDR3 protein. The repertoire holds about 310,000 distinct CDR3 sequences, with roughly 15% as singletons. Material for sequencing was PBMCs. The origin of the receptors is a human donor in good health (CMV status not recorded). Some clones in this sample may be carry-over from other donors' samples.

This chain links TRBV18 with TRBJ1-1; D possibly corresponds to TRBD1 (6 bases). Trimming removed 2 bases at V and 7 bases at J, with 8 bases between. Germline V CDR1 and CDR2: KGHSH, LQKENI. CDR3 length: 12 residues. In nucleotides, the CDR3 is TGTGCCAGCTCACCAAAGGACAGTGAAGCTTTCTTT. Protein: CASSPKDSEAFF.

CDR3 protein: CASSLSRGDNYGYTF. The CDR3 DNA is TGTGCCAGCAGCCTCTCCCGGGGGGACAACTATGGCTACACCTTC. The chain couples TRBV5-4 to TRBJ1-2; D is possibly TRBD1 (5 bases). The CDR3 sequence is 15 residues long. Per the germline V gene, CDR1 is SGHNT and CDR2 is YYREEE (reference sequence). Deletions cut 4 bases from V and 2 bases from J, with 15 bases between.

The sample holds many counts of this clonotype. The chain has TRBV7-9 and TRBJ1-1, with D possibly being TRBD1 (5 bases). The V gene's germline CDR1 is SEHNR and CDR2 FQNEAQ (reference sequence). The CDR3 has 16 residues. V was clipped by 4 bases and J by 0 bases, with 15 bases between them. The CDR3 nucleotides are TGTGCCAGCAGCTCTAGCTTCCGGGACTTGAACACTGAAGCTTTCTTT. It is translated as CASSSSFRDLNTEAFF.

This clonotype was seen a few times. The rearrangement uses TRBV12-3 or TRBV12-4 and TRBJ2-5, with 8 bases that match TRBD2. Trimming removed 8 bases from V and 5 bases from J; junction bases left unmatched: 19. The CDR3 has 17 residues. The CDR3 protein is CASAPQAPGGGGETQYF. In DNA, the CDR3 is TGTGCCAGCGCCCCCCAAGCCCCGGGGGGCGGGGGGGAGACCCAGTACTTC.

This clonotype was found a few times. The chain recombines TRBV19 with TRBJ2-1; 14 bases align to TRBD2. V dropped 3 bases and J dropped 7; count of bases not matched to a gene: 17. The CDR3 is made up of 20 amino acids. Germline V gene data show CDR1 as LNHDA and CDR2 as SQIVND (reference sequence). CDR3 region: CASSIGGLAGGPSLYNEQFF. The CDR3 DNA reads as TGTGCCAGTAGTATTGGCGGACTAGCGGGGGGCCCGAGTCTCTATAATGAGCAGTTCTTC.

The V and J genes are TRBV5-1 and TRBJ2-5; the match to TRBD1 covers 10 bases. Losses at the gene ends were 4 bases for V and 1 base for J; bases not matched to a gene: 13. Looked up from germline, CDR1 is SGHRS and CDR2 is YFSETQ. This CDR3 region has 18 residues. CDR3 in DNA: TGCGCCAGCAGCCGAAGGTGGACAGGGGGGACCAGCCAAGAGACCCAGTACTTC. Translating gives CASSRRWTGGTSQETQYF.

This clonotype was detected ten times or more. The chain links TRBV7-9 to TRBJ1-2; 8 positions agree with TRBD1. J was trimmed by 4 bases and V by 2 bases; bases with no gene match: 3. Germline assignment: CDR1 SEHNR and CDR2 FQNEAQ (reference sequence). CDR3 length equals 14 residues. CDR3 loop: CASSLPDRAYGYTF. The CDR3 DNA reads TGTGCCAGCAGCTTACCGGACAGGGCCTATGGCTACACCTTC.

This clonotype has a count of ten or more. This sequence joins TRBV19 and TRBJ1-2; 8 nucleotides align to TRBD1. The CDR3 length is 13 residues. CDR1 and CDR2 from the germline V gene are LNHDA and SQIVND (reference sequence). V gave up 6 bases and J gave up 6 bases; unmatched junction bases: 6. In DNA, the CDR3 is TGTGCCAGTAGCCCCGGACAGGGAGATGGCTACACCTTC. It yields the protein CASSPGQGDGYTF.

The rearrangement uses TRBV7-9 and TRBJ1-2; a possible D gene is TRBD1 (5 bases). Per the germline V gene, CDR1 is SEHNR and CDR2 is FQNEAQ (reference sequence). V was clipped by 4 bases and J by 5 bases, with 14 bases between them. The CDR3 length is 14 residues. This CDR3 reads CASSSTGTDYGYTF. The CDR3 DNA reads TGTGCCAGCAGCTCGACCGGGACGGATTATGGCTACACCTTC.

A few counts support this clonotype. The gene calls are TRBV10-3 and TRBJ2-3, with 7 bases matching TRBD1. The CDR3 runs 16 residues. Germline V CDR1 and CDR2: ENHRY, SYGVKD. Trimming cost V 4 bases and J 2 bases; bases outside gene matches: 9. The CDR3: CAISGDKGALTDTQYF. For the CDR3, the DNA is TGTGCCATCAGTGGAGATAAGGGGGCCCTCACAGATACGCAGTATTTT.

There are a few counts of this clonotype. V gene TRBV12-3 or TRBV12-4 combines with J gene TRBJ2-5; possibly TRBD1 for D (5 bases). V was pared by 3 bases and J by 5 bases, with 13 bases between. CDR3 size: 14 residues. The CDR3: CASSFSSRQETQYF. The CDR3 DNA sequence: TGTGCCAGCAGTTTTTCATCCAGACAGGAGACCCAGTACTTC.

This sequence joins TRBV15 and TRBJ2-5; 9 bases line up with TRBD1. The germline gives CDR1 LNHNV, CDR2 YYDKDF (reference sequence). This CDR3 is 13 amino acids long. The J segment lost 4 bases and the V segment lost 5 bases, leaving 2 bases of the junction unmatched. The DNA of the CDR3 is TGTGCCACCAGCCAGACAGGGGGAGAGACCCAGTACTTC. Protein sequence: CATSQTGGETQYF.

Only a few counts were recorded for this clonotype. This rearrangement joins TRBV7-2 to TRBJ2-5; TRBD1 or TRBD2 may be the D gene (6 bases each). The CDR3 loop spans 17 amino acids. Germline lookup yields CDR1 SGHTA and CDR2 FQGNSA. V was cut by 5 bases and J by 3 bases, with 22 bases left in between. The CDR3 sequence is CASSTGEVGGVEETQYF. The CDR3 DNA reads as TGTGCCAGCAGCACCGGGGAAGTGGGGGGCGTGGAAGAGACCCAGTACTTC.

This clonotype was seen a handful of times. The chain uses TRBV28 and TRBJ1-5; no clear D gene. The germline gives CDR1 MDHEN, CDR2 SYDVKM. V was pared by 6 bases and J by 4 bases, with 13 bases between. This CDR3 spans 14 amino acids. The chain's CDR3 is CASSSGRLNQPQHF. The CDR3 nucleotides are TGTGCCAGCAGCTCTGGGCGGCTTAATCAGCCCCAGCATTTT.

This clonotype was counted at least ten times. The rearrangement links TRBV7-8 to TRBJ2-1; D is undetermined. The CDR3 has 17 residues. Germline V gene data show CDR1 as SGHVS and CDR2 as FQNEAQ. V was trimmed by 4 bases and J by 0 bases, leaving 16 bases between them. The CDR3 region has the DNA TGTGCCAGCAGCTCCTCCCGGGCCTCCCACTCCTACAATGAGCAGTTCTTC. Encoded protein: CASSSSRASHSYNEQFF.

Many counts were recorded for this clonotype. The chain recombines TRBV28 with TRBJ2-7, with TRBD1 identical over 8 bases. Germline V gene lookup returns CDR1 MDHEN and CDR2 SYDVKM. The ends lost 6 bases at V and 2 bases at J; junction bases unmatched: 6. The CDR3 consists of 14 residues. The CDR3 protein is CASSPGQGPYEQYF. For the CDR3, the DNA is TGTGCCAGCAGCCCCGGACAGGGACCCTACGAGCAGTACTTC.

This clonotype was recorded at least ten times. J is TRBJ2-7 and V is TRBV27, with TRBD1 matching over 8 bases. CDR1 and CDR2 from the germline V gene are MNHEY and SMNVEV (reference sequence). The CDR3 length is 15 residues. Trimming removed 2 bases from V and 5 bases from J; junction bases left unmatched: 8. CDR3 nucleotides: TGTGCCAGCAGTTTAAGGCAGGGGGCGTACAACGAGCAGTACTTC. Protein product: CASSLRQGAYNEQYF.

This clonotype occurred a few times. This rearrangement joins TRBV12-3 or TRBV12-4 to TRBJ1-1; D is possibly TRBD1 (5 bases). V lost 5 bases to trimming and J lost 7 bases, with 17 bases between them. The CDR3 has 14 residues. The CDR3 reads CASSHTRGTGEAFF. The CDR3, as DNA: TGTGCCAGCAGTCACACCCGGGGGACGGGTGAAGCTTTCTTT.

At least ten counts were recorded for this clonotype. CDR3 in amino acids: CASSYMAGGREQYF. The DNA of the CDR3 is TGTGCCAGCAGCTACATGGCGGGGGGGCGAGAGCAGTACTTC. The chain couples TRBV7-2 to TRBJ2-7; 9 bases agree with TRBD2. This CDR3 comprises 14 residues. In germline, CDR1 is SGHTA, CDR2 FQGNSA. The trim removed 4 bases at V and 7 bases at J, leaving 8 bases unmatched.

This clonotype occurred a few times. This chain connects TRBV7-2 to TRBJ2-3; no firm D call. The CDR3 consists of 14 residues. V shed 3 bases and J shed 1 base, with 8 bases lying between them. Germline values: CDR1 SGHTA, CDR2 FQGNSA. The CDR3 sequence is CASSLPLGTDTQYF. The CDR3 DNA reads TGTGCCAGCAGCTTGCCCTTGGGCACAGATACGCAGTATTTT.

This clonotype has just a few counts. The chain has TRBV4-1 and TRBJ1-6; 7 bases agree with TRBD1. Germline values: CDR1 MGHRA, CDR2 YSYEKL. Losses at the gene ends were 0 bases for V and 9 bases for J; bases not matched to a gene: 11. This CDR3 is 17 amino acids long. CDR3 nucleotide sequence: TGCGCCAGCAGCCAAGATCAAGACAGGGCGGTCGGTTCACCCCTCCACTTT. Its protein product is CASSQDQDRAVGSPLHF.

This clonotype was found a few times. CDR3 DNA: TGTGCCAGCAGCTTAGTTTCCGTCGGGTCCGAGCAGTACTTC. It encodes CASSLVSVGSEQYF. This sequence joins TRBV7-2 and TRBJ2-7; D is unresolved. V lost 1 base to trimming and J lost 6 bases, with 13 bases between them. Germline V lookup: CDR1 SGHTA, CDR2 FQGNSA. The CDR3 contains 14 residues.

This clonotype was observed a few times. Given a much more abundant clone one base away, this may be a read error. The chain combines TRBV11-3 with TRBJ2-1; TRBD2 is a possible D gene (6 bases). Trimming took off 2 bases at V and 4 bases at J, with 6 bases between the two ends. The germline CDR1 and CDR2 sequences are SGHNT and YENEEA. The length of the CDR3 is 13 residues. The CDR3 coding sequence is TGTGCCAGCAGCTTACGGGGGTACAATGAGCAGTTCTTC. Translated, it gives CASSLRGYNEQFF. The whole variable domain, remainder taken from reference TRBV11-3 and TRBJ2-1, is EAGVVQSPRYKIIEKKQPVAFWCNPISGHNTLYWYLQNLGQGPELLIRYENEEAVDDSQLPKDRFSAERLKGVDSTLKIQPAELGDSAVYLCASSLRGYNEQFFGPGTRLTVL.

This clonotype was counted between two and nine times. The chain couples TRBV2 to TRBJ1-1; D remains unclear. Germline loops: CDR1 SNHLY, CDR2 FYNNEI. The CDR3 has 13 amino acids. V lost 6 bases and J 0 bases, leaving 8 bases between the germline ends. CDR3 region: CASRPEVNTEAFF. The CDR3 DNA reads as TGTGCCAGCAGACCAGAGGTGAACACTGAAGCTTTCTTT.